The T cell receptor beta chain under discussion was sequenced for a study of identifying expanded T cells in peripheral blood. Concerning this clone itself: The antigen is undetermined.

From germline, CDR1 is SGHRS and CDR2 YFSETQ. The CDR3 consists of 13 residues. Trimming removed 1 base from V and 7 bases from J, with 11 bases in between. During the collection period, no donor immune events like infections were recorded. General study findings and limits: Over about two and four weeks, about 15 and 19 clones changed, versus 1.2 between replicates. Approximately 2-week clone count variance significantly increased as total template count grew.

Profiling relied on immunoSEQ multiplex PCR, and the TCRdb table lists in-frame clones only, not all of them. The sample shows about 100,000 clones, 87% of them seen only once. This receptor was identified in a person aged 18-70 years in good health. The rearrangement links TRBV5-1 to TRBJ1-1, with D possibly TRBD1 on 5 matching bases. The sample was blood. CDR3 sequence (DNA): TGCGCCAGCAGCTTGAGGGGCCAGGATGAAGCTTTCTTT. Translation: CASSLRGQDEAFF.